The rows below give T cell receptor beta chains drawn from one sample of a study of human T cells and chemical hapten exposure. TCRdb re-derived calls from the RACE reads in MiXCR, one entry per CDR3 protein. The table records about 69,000 distinct CDR3 sequences, about 9.3% of them present only once. Specimen: whole blood, collected in connection with sensitization to the hapten diphenylcyclopropenone (DPC). Source of these receptors: a woman aged 50 to 60 with alopecia areata. Some clones in this sample may be carry-over from other donors' samples. Each CDR3 is given with its conserved first and last residue. The D gene is left open where the match is weak. Only part of the rows carry a size: once, few, many, or a class if the clone is expanded.

abundance,d_gene,j_gene,v_gene,CDR3nt,CDR3aa
few,TRBD1,TRBJ1-1,TRBV29-1,TGCAGCGTTGCCCCGACAGGGTGGACTGAAGCTTTCTTT,CSVAPTGWTEAFF
few,TRBD2,TRBJ2-7,TRBV20-1,TGCAGTGCCCTGTCGGGTAGCGGGAGAGTCTACGAGCAGTACTTC,CSALSGSGRVYEQYF
-,-,TRBJ2-1,TRBV24-1,TGTGCCACCAGTGACCATACCGGGACCCGTCGACTTAGCTCCTACAATGAGCAGTTCTTC,CATSDHTGTRRLSSYNEQFF
many,TRBD1,TRBJ1-6,TRBV5-1,TGCGCCAGCAGCTTCTTTCAAACGGGACAGGATTCACCCCTCCACTTT,CASSFFQTGQDSPLHF
many,-,TRBJ2-7,TRBV5-4,TGTGCCAGCAGCTTGGACAGGGCTTACGAGCAGTACTTC,CASSLDRAYEQYF
many,-,TRBJ1-3,TRBV5-1,TGCGCCAGCAGCTTACGCGGGCTCTCGAACTCTGGAAACACCATATATTTT,CASSLRGLSNSGNTIYF
-,-,TRBJ2-4,TRBV2,TGTGCCAGCAGTGAATTAGCCAAAAACATTCAGTACTTC,CASSELAKNIQYF
-,TRBD2,TRBJ2-7,TRBV7-6,TGTGCCAGCAGCCAAGGACTAGGATCCTACGAGCAGTACTTC,CASSQGLGSYEQYF
-,TRBD1,TRBJ2-7,TRBV29-1,TGCAGCGTTGAAGGGGACAGCTCCTACGAGCAGTACTTC,CSVEGDSSYEQYF
many,-,TRBJ1-1,TRBV29-1,TGCAGCGTTGTCCGGGGTGAAGCTTTCTTT,CSVVRGEAFF
many,TRBD2,TRBJ2-6,TRBV4-1,TGCGCCAGCAGCGCCTCAGCCTCCCTAGCGGGGTTCTCTGGGGCCAACGTCCTGACTTTC,CASSASASLAGFSGANVLTF